This TCR beta chain emerged from a study of shared clonotypes between healthy human individuals. Researchers ran the assay at a deep level. Sequencing used immunoSEQ multiplex PCR; TCRdb keeps in-frame clones, though not all of them. Of over a million clones in the sample, roughly 96% were seen once. A remark on this clone: The antigen remains undetermined.

This CDR3 has 14 residues. Germline assignment: CDR1 MDHEN and CDR2 SYDVKM. Trimming cost V 1 base and J 11 bases, with 17 bases left between them. The study, taken as a whole, reports: Generation probability values for non-shared clonotypes were lower than those for clonotypes shared by all four donors. Roughly 5% was the fraction of naive CD4 clonotypes found shared across several donors. Sequencing depth was a factor that was expected to affect clonotype sharing among donors.

J is TRBJ1-1 and V is TRBV28; no definite D call. This receptor was taken from a man aged 25 to 40 in good health. The specimen sequenced was naive CD4+ T cells sorted from blood. As for subset: CD45RA+ positively selected. CDR3 sequence (DNA): TGTGCCAGCAGTTTATCCCCCTTTGTGTCGAGGGCTTTCTTT. This translates into CASSLSPFVSRAFF.